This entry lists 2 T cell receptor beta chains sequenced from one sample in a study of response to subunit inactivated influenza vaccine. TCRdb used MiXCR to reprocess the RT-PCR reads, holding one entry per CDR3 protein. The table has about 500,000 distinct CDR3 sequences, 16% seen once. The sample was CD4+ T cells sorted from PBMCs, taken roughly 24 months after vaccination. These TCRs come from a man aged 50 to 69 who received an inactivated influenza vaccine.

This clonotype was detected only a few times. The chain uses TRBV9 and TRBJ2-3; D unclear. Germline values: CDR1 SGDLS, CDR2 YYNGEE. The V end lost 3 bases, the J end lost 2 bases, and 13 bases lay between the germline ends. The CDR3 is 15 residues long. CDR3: CASSDDKQFTDTQYF. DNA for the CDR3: TGTGCCAGCAGCGACGACAAGCAATTCACAGATACGCAGTATTTT.

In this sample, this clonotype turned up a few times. CDR3 residues: CASTRSKTEVGGGQPQHF. Here the CDR3 DNA reads TGTGCCAGCACCCGTTCGAAGACAGAAGTGGGCGGAGGGCAGCCCCAGCATTTT. This rearrangement joins TRBV6-1 to TRBJ1-5; D is possibly TRBD1 (5 bases). Per germline, CDR1 MNHNS and CDR2 SASEGT. The CDR3 length is 18 residues. V was trimmed by 7 bases and J by 7 bases, leaving 29 bases between them.